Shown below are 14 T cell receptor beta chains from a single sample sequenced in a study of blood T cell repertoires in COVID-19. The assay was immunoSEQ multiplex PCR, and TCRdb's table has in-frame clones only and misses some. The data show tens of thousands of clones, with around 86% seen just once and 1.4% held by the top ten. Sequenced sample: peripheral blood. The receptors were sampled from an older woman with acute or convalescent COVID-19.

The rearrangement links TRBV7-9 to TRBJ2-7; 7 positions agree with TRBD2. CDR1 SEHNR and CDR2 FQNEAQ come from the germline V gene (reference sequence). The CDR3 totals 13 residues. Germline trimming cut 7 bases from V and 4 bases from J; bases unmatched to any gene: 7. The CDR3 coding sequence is TGTGCCAGCACCACGGAGCGGGATTACGAGCAGTACTTC. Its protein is CASTTERDYEQYF.

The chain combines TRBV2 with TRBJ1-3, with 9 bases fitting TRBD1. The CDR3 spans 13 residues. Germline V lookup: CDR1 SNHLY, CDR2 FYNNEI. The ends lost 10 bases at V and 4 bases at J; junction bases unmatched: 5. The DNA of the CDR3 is TGTGCCACCTGGACAGGGGTAGGAAACACCATATATTTT. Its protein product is CATWTGVGNTIYF. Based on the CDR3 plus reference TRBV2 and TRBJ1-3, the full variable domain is EPEVTQTPSHQVTQMGQEVILRCVPISNHLYFYWYRQILGQKVEFLVSFYNNEISEKSEIFDDQFSVERPDGSNFTLKIRSTKLEDSAMYFCATWTGVGNTIYFGEGSWLTVV.

The CDR3 is CATSGSLAGPQHF. CDR3 sequence (DNA): TGTGCCACCAGTGGTTCACTCGCGGGGCCCCAGCATTTT. The V gene is TRBV24-1, the J gene TRBJ1-5; D remains ambiguous. Germline V gives CDR1 KGHDR, CDR2 SFDVKD. This CDR3 contains 13 residues. Trimming shortened V by 5 bases and J by 9 bases, and 13 bases separated the two germline ends.

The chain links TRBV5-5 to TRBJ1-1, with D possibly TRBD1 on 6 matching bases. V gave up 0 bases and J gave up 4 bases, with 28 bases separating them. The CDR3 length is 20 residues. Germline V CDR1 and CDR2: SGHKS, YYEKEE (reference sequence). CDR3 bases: TGTGCCAGCAGCTTGGGCCTCCGACAGGCGGTGGGTCGTTGGGGCACTGAAGCTTTCTTT. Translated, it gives CASSLGLRQAVGRWGTEAFF.

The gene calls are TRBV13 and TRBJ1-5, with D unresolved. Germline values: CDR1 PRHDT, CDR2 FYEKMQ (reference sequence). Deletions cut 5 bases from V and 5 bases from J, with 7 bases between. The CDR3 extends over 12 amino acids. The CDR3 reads CASSRLDQPQHF. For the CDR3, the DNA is TGTGCCAGCAGCCGATTAGATCAGCCCCAGCATTTT.

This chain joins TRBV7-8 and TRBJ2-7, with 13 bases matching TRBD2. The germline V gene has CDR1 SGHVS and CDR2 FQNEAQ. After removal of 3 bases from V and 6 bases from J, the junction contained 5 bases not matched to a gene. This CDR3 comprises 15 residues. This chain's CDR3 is CASSFLRTSGGEQYF. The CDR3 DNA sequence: TGTGCCAGCAGCTTTCTACGGACTAGCGGGGGCGAGCAGTACTTC.

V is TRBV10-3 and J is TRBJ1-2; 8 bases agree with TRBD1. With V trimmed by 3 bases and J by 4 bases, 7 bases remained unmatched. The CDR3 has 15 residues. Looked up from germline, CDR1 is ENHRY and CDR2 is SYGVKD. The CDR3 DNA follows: TGTGCCATCAGTGAAAATCAGGGGGCGGGCTATGGCTACACCTTC. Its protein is CAISENQGAGYGYTF.

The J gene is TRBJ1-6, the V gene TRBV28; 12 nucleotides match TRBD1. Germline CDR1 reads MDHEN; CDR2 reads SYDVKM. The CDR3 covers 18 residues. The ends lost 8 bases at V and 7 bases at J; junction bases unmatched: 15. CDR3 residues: CASLTGTGGVWGNSPLHF. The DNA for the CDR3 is TGTGCCAGCCTCACCGGGACAGGGGGCGTTTGGGGCAATTCACCCCTCCACTTT.

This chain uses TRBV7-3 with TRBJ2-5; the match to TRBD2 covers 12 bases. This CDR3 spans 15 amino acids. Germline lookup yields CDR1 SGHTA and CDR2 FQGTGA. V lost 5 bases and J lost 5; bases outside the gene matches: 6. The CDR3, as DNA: TGTGCCAGCAGCCGAGGACTAGCGGGATTGGAGACCCAGTACTTC. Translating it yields CASSRGLAGLETQYF.

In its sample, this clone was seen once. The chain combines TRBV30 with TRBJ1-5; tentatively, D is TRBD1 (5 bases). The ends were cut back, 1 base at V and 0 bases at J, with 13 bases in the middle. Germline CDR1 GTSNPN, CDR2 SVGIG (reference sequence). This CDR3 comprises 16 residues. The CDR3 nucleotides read TGTGCCTGGAGTGCCCCATGGACATATAGCAATCAGCCCCAGCATTTT. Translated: CAWSAPWTYSNQPQHF.

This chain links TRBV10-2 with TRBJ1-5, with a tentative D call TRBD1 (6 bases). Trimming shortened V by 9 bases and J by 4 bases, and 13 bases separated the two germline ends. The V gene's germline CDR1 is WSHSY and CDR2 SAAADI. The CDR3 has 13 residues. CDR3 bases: TGCGCCAGTTCGACAGGTCTAAATCAGCCCCAGCATTTT. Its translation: CASSTGLNQPQHF.

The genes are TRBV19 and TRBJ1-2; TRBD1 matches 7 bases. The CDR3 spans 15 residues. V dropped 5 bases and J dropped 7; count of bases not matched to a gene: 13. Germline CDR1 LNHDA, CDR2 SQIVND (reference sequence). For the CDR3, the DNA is TGTGCCAGTAGTCTACAGGGACAGCTCGGAGGTGGCTACACCTTC. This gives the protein CASSLQGQLGGGYTF.

The CDR3, as DNA: TGTGCCATCAGTGATCCTACCAGGGTGGGGGCCACGCAGTACTTC. It specifies CAISDPTRVGATQYF. The chain is built from TRBV10-3 and TRBJ2-7; D is perhaps TRBD1 (6 bases). The CDR3 is 15 residues long. CDR1 and CDR2 (germline): ENHRY, SYGVKD. V was trimmed by 3 bases and J by 9 bases, leaving 21 bases between them.

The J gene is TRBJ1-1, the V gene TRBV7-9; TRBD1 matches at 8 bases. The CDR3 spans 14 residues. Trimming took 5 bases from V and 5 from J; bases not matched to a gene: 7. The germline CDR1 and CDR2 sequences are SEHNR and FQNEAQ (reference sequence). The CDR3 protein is CASSQSGGWTEAFF. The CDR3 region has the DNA TGTGCCAGCAGCCAGTCAGGGGGCTGGACTGAAGCTTTCTTT.